These 25 T cell receptor beta chains came from one sample sequenced in a study of Graves' ophthalmopathy and Graves' hyperthyroidism. The sequenced template was RNA, covering the TCR beta CDR3 region. Second-round multiplex PCR came after first-round RT-PCR with HTBI primers. MiXCR, applied by TCRdb to the multiplex PCR reads, yields one record per CDR3 protein. Altogether about 660,000 distinct CDR3 sequences are present, 35% to 50% being singletons, with the ten largest covering over 2.5%. Sequencing was performed on peripheral blood. Every receptor here comes from an adult man with Graves' ophthalmopathy.

The chain is built from TRBV29-1 and TRBJ1-4; D gene ambiguous. This CDR3 has 14 residues. Trimming shortened V by 5 bases and J by 7 bases, and 17 bases separated the two germline ends. Germline V gene lookup returns CDR1 SQVTM and CDR2 ANQGSEA. CDR3 residues: CSVTRRGWGEKLFF. CDR3 bases: TGCAGCGTTACGAGACGGGGTTGGGGTGAAAAACTGTTTTTT.

A few counts support this clonotype. The V and J genes are TRBV3-1 and TRBJ2-2; D call uncertain. The CDR3 length is 16 residues. The germline gives CDR1 LGHDT, CDR2 YNNKEL (reference sequence). V lost 7 bases and J lost 1, with 16 bases in between. CDR3 sequence reads: CASTLNRVGNTGELFF. The CDR3 region has the DNA TGTGCCAGCACCCTAAACAGAGTGGGGAACACCGGGGAGCTGTTTTTT.

CDR3 sequence: CASSLVGRYEQYF. The DNA of the CDR3 is TGTGCCAGCAGCTTGGTGGGCCGCTACGAGCAGTACTTC. The chain carries TRBV5-4 and TRBJ2-7, with D uncertain. This CDR3 has 13 amino acids. V gave up 0 bases and J gave up 3 bases, with 7 bases separating them. CDR1 and CDR2 from the germline V gene are SGHNT and YYREEE (reference sequence).

The gene calls are TRBV15 and TRBJ1-2, with a tentative D call TRBD1 (5 bases). V lost 3 bases and J lost 5, with 13 bases in between. CDR1 is LNHNV and CDR2 is YYDKDF in the germline V gene (reference sequence). This CDR3 spans 14 amino acids. In DNA, the CDR3 is TGTGCCACCAGCAGTACAGGCCTGGGGTATGGCTACACCTTC. Protein: CATSSTGLGYGYTF.

V usage is TRBV7-3 and J usage is TRBJ2-2, with 10 bases fitting TRBD2. With 5 bases clipped from V and 7 bases from J, the junction kept 10 bases outside the gene matches. CDR1 is SGHTA and CDR2 is FQGTGA in the germline V gene. This CDR3 has 16 residues. The CDR3, as DNA: TGTGCCAGCAGCCCCAGAGCGGGAGGGCCAGGCGGGGAGCTGTTTTTT. It yields the protein CASSPRAGGPGGELFF.

This chain uses TRBV29-1 with TRBJ1-5, with TRBD1 as a possible D gene (5 bases). CDR1 is SQVTM, CDR2 ANQGSEA, per germline. This CDR3 is 14 amino acids long. V was pared by 6 bases and J by 14 bases, with 26 bases between. CDR3 in DNA: TGCAGCGTGGGATATCCCGGGACCTTTTCGGGCGAGCATTTT. Its protein is CSVGYPGTFSGEHF.

This clonotype was seen a single time. This rearrangement joins TRBV7-4 to TRBJ2-3; D gene uncertain. Germline values: CDR1 SGHVT, CDR2 SQSDAQ. Trimming took off 7 bases at V and 0 bases at J, with 11 bases between the two ends. This CDR3 has 14 residues. CDR3 nucleotides: TGTGCCAGCATCCATGATCAAAGCACAGATACGCAGTATTTT. Its translation: CASIHDQSTDTQYF. Variable domain in full (rest from reference TRBV7-4 and TRBJ2-3): GAGVSQSPRYKVAKRGRDVALRCDSISGHVTLYWYRQTLGQGSEVLTYSQSDAQRDKSGRPSGRFSAERPERSVSTLKIQRTEQGDSAVYLCASIHDQSTDTQYFGPGTRLTVL.

Details on this clonotype: The junction departs from the called germline gene at one end, perhaps through a read error. The V gene is TRBV11-2, the J gene TRBJ2-6; D gene ambiguous. CDR3 length: 9 amino acids. Per the germline V gene, CDR1 is SGHAT and CDR2 is FQNNGV. The CDR3 reads CASSLVRTF. The CDR3 DNA sequence: TGTGCCAGCAGCTTAGTCCGGACTTTC.

The table lists this clonotype with many counts. V and J are TRBV9 and TRBJ1-2; D uncertain. With 4 bases removed from V and 0 bases from J, the gap between germline ends came to 13 bases. The length of the CDR3 is 15 residues. The germline gives CDR1 SGDLS, CDR2 YYNGEE. CDR3 region: CASSLGPDSNYGYTF. CDR3 coding DNA: TGTGCCAGCAGCCTCGGCCCGGACTCTAACTATGGCTACACCTTC. Full variable domain (outside the CDR3, taken from reference TRBV9 and TRBJ1-2): DSGVTQTPKHLITATGQRVTLRCSPRSGDLSVYWYQQSLDQGLQFLIQYYNGEERAKGNILERFSAQQFPDLHSELNLSSLELGDSALYFCASSLGPDSNYGYTFGSGTRLTVV.

About this clonotype itself: A clone one base away is much larger, so this may be a read error. The rearrangement joins TRBV10-3 to TRBJ1-5; D might be TRBD1 (5 bases). This CDR3 is built from 13 residues. Trimming left V 10 bases short and J 5 bases short, with 15 bases between. In germline, CDR1 is ENHRY, CDR2 SYGVKD. DNA for the CDR3: TGTGCCACCAGCACAAACAGGTATCAGCCCCAGCATTTT. Its translation is CATSTNRYQPQHF.

This clonotype has a handful of counts. The chain recombines TRBV6-5 with TRBJ2-5; 11 nucleotides agree with TRBD2. This CDR3 region has 15 residues. Germline loops: CDR1 MNHEY, CDR2 SVGAGI. The ends lost 2 bases at V and 2 bases at J; junction bases unmatched: 1. CDR3 sequence (DNA): TGTGCCAGCAGTTACATAGCGGGGGGGCAAGAGACCCAGTACTTC. This gives the protein CASSYIAGGQETQYF.

In regard to this clonotype: Here the CDR3 omits its conserved ending phenylalanine or tryptophan, so a read error is the likely source. V is TRBV5-1 and J is TRBJ2-5, with TRBD2 identical over 10 bases. V lost 2 bases and J lost 1; bases outside the gene matches: 11. Germline assignment: CDR1 SGHRS and CDR2 YFSETQ. This CDR3 is built from 18 residues. In DNA, the CDR3 is TGCGCCAGCAGCTTTGGTTTTCCTAGCGGGAGAACCCAAGAGACCCAGTACGTC. This translates into CASSFGFPSGRTQETQYV.

This chain links TRBV14 with TRBJ1-6; D ambiguous. From germline, CDR1 is SGHDN and CDR2 FVKESK. Trimming took off 1 base at V and 5 bases at J, with 12 bases between the two ends. The CDR3 totals 16 residues. The CDR3 protein is CASSQGSQYNNSPLHF. The CDR3 nucleotides are TGTGCCAGCAGCCAAGGGTCGCAGTACAATAATTCACCCCTCCACTTT.

The chain recombines TRBV18 with TRBJ1-6; D remains unclear. Trimming pared 4 bases from V and 14 bases from J, leaving 12 bases between. This CDR3 spans 12 amino acids. Germline loops: CDR1 KGHSH, CDR2 LQKENI. The CDR3 DNA is TGTGCCAGCTCACGACCTGAAGAAACCCTCCACTTT. The encoded protein is CASSRPEETLHF. The full variable domain, rest sourced from reference TRBV18 and TRBJ1-6, is NAGVMQNPRHLVRRRGQEARLRCSPMKGHSHVYWYRQLPEEGLKFMVYLQKENIIDESGMPKERFSAEFPKEGPSILRIQQVVRGDSAAYFCASSRPEETLHFGNGTRLTVT.

As to this clonotype: One end of the junction fails to match germline, which may point to a read error. CDR3 protein: CASSAQRNTEAFF. CDR3 DNA sequence: TGTGCCAGCAGTGCCCAGCGGAACACTGAGGCTTTCTTT. This rearrangement joins TRBV5-1 to TRBJ1-1, with unresolved D. This CDR3 is 13 amino acids long. CDR1 SGHRS and CDR2 YFSETQ come from the germline V gene.

This clonotype was found once. V and J are TRBV2 and TRBJ1-5, with D possibly matching TRBD1 (5 bases). The germline V gene has CDR1 SNHLY and CDR2 FYNNEI. The CDR3 consists of 14 residues. V lost 6 bases and J 9 bases, leaving 18 bases between the germline ends. CDR3 in DNA: TGTGCCAGCAGCCAAGATCTGGGGGTCGGGCCCCAGCATTTT. It translates to CASSQDLGVGPQHF. Full variable domain (remainder filled in from reference TRBV2 and TRBJ1-5): EPEVTQTPSHQVTQMGQEVILRCVPISNHLYFYWYRQILGQKVEFLVSFYNNEISEKSEIFDDQFSVERPDGSNFTLKIRSTKLEDSAMYFCASSQDLGVGPQHFGDGTRLSIL.

The sample holds many counts of this clonotype. The chain uses TRBV7-8 and TRBJ1-5; D not certain. Trimming stripped 5 bases from V and 3 bases from J, with 11 bases between. The CDR3 contains 14 residues. The germline V gene encodes CDR1 SGHVS and CDR2 FQNEAQ. DNA of the CDR3: TGTGCCAGCAGCCCCGGCCAGGACAATCAGCCCCAGCATTTT. Amino acids: CASSPGQDNQPQHF.

The chain is built from TRBV7-9 and TRBJ2-7; 9 bases fit TRBD1. In germline, CDR1 is SEHNR, CDR2 FQNEAQ (reference sequence). Losses at the gene ends were 1 base for V and 3 bases for J; bases not matched to a gene: 10. The CDR3 spans 17 residues. This CDR3 reads CASSLGTMGQGDYEQYF. The CDR3 nucleotides are TGTGCCAGCAGCTTAGGGACGATGGGACAGGGCGACTACGAGCAGTACTTC.

The chain combines TRBV19 with TRBJ1-4, with 10 bases aligning to TRBD1. The CDR3 is made up of 16 amino acids. With V trimmed by 9 bases and J by 6 bases, 13 bases remained unmatched. The germline V gene has CDR1 LNHDA and CDR2 SQIVND (reference sequence). CDR3 amino acids: CASSLFATGGYEKLFF. DNA for the CDR3: TGTGCCAGCAGTTTGTTTGCGACAGGGGGCTATGAAAAACTGTTTTTT.

The V and J genes are TRBV12-5 and TRBJ2-7, with 9 bases aligning to TRBD2. The germline V gene encodes CDR1 LGHNT and CDR2 FRNRAP. The junction had 9 bases not matched to a gene; V was cut back by 0 bases and J by 3 bases. There are 17 residues in the CDR3. CDR3 bases: TGTGCTAGTGGTTTGGTATTAGGGCGGGAGGGCCACTACGAGCAGTACTTC. Translated, it gives CASGLVLGREGHYEQYF.

The gene calls are TRBV29-1 and TRBJ1-5; 11 bases map to TRBD1. The germline gives CDR1 SQVTM, CDR2 ANQGSEA. The CDR3 length is 14 residues. With 8 bases clipped from V and 0 bases from J, the junction kept 3 bases outside the gene matches. CDR3 sequence reads: CSPGQGVSNQPQHF. The CDR3 DNA follows: TGCAGCCCGGGACAGGGGGTTAGCAATCAGCCCCAGCATTTT.

This clonotype came up many times. This chain uses TRBV15 with TRBJ1-6; D is uncertain. This CDR3 is built from 14 residues. Per germline, CDR1 LNHNV and CDR2 YYDKDF (reference sequence). V lost 0 bases, J lost 7 bases, and 7 bases lay in between. The CDR3 nucleotides are TGTGCCACCAGCAGAGATACAGAAAATTCACCCCTCCACTTT. This sequence encodes CATSRDTENSPLHF.

In its sample, this clonotype was seen many times. The chain carries TRBV12-3 or TRBV12-4 and TRBJ1-1; D ambiguous. The CDR3 has 11 residues. The V and J ends lost 8 bases and 4 bases respectively, with 8 bases between them. CDR3 loop: CASSRTTEAFF. Written as DNA, the CDR3 is TGTGCCAGCTCCCGGACCACTGAAGCTTTCTTT.

The rearrangement links TRBV2 to TRBJ1-3; D ambiguous. Germline lookup yields CDR1 SNHLY and CDR2 FYNNEI. This CDR3 has 13 amino acids. V shed 5 bases and J shed 1 base, with 6 bases lying between them. The CDR3 sequence: CASSRFSGNTIYF. The DNA for the CDR3 is TGTGCCAGCAGTAGATTTTCTGGAAACACCATATATTTT.

The chain carries TRBV5-6 and TRBJ1-2; TRBD1 is a possible D gene (5 bases). The germline gives CDR1 SGHDT, CDR2 YYEEEE. This CDR3 is 15 amino acids long. V lost 4 bases and J 4 bases, leaving 17 bases between the germline ends. The CDR3 loop is CASSLRQYLVYGYTF. The CDR3 nucleotides are TGTGCCAGCAGCCTAAGACAGTATTTGGTCTATGGCTACACCTTC.